This T cell receptor beta chain appears in the sequencing data of a study of spatial heterogeneity in lung cancer. Study in general: Fewer alpha-chain than beta-chain sequences were consistently detected. Raw-read counts averaged over ten per unique TCR and UMI combination.

The library protocol tagged each TCR cDNA with a unique molecular identifier. TCRdb ran MiXCR on the 5' RACE reads and lists one entry per CDR3 protein. The profile shows approximately 81,000 distinct CDR3 sequences, around 12% of them singletons. Germline V gives CDR1 LNHDA, CDR2 SQIVND (reference sequence). This CDR3 contains 15 residues. Trimming pared 6 bases from V and 5 bases from J, leaving 19 bases between. The time point: sample taken at primary tumor resection. The study sequenced unsorted whole RNA from tumor, nontumor lung or frozen PBMC. The input for sequencing was PBMCs, taken at surgery. The receptor's source is a male donor with early-stage non-small cell lung cancer. V is TRBV19 and J is TRBJ1-1; D may be TRBD1 (6 bases). CDR3 sequence reads: CASSGTIFFGTEAFF. CDR3 bases: TGTGCCAGTAGCGGGACAATCTTTTTCGGGACTGAAGCTTTCTTT.